This TCR beta chain was documented in a study of control samples from healthy donors and cancer patients (dated by TCRdb to 2020 to 2022). The V and J ends are trimmed by 1 base and 7 bases, leaving 5 bases between them. For CDR1 and CDR2, the germline V gene lists MGHDK and SYGVNS. CDR3 length: 12 amino acids, cysteine to phenylalanine. The kept DNA is CDR3 alone, 36 bases in frame from the first base. The method behind the library was the immunoSEQ multiplex PCR assay. Sourced from immuneACCESS, this table was stored by TCRdb with only in-frame sequences that have V and J called. A share of the clones is absent; for the studies checked, an unresolved V gene accounts for under half, and the remainder has no known explanation. The sample data list 100,000 to 150,000 clones, and around 87% of these were observed just once. The ten largest make up 7% to 10% of the sample. A remark on this clone: Its antigen specificity is not known. No per-base quality is available; no much larger clone lies one base away. Additional DNA sequences in this sample encode the identical CDR3.

The chain couples TRBV25-1 to TRBJ1-5; the D gene cannot be named for sure. The TCR sequence derives from a man aged 40-49 years in good health. Sequencing was done on a sample of blood. The nucleotide sequence is TGTGCCAGCAGTGAATGGGGACAGCCCCAGCATTTT. Its product reads: CASSEWGQPQHF.